This T cell receptor (beta chain) was sequenced in a study of blood T cell repertoires in COVID-19. Across the study: Samples representing acute and convalescent COVID-19 were sourced from the United States, Italy and Spain. Nucleic acid was either cDNA or gDNA, and it came from T cells, B-cell-depleted T cells, or PBMCs.

J lost 6 bases, V lost 1 base, and 12 bases had no gene match. CDR1 SNHLY and CDR2 FYNNEI come from the germline V gene. This CDR3 comprises 17 residues. Sequencing was performed with immunoSEQ multiplex PCR; in TCRdb, only in-frame clones are kept and a portion is missing. The sample carries 30,000 to 35,000 clones, approximately 82% recorded once. The TCR sequence derives from a man aged 80 or over with active or convalescent COVID-19. This chain links TRBV2 with TRBJ1-5; 7 nucleotides agree with TRBD1. The sequenced sample consisted of peripheral blood. This CDR3 reads CASSEVETGDGSQPQHF. Written as DNA, the CDR3 is TGTGCCAGCAGTGAAGTAGAAACAGGGGACGGGAGTCAGCCCCAGCATTTT.